This T cell receptor beta chain was captured in a study of blood T cell repertoires in COVID-19. Whole-study context: Specimens from acute and convalescent COVID-19 originated in the United States, Italy and Spain. The analysed material was cDNA or gDNA that came from T cells, B-cell-depleted T cells, or PBMCs.

Original methodology: Amplification with reference gene primers provided the estimates of nucleated cell counts. TCRdb keeps only in-frame clones here, not all; method: immunoSEQ multiplex PCR. The V and J calls and clone size come from that table; D and trimming were worked out from the DNA. This sample carries about 210,000 clones, 82% of them seen once, and the ten largest clones take about an eighth. V lost 7 bases and J 6 bases, leaving 13 bases between the germline ends. Germline values: CDR1 SGHNT, CDR2 YENEEA. There are 14 residues in the CDR3. This sequence was found in a woman between 40 and 50 years old with acute or convalescent COVID-19. The chain combines TRBV11-3 with TRBJ1-6; D possibly corresponds to TRBD1 (5 bases). Sequences were obtained from peripheral blood. The CDR3 nucleotides read TGTGCCAGCATCACCGGACACCTTAATTCACCCCTCCACTTT. It codes for CASITGHLNSPLHF.